The text below deals with one T cell receptor beta chain. Its antigen is undetermined. cDNA libraries for TCR beta contained unique molecular identifiers. The authors obtained 500,000 to 600,000 cDNA molecules from approximately 1 to 10 million T cells. TCRdb fed the PCR reads into MiXCR, producing one record per CDR3 protein. Among approximately 150,000 distinct CDR3 sequences listed, approximately 28% were seen once. The sample comes from a study of post-analysis software for immune sequencing data. Study-wide background: Several disease courses (relapsing-remitting, secondary progressive and progressive-relapsing) of multiple sclerosis were included. Overall study results and limits: Elevated frequency relative to controls characterized four or five TRBV segments in patients, TRBV5-6, TRBV5-1 and TRBV20-1 among them. There was significantly lower normalized Chao1 diversity in multiple sclerosis patients than in controls. Under F measure analysis, samples from one preparation batch co-clustered strongly.

The CDR3 is 15 amino acids. CDR1 is SEHNR and CDR2 is FQNEAQ in the germline V gene (reference sequence). Unmatched junction bases numbered 8, after V lost 5 bases and J lost 5 bases. The chain links TRBV7-9 to TRBJ2-1, with 8 bases aligning to TRBD1. The sample comprised blood. The sequence came from a girl aged 5-17 years with multiple sclerosis. Here the CDR3 DNA reads TGTGCCAGCAGCGACAGGGGTGAAGGGGACAATGAGCAGTTCTTC. Amino acid sequence: CASSDRGEGDNEQFF.